This paragraph reports one T cell receptor beta chain. This sample was taken from a study of blood T cell repertoires in COVID-19. Study context: COVID-19 samples, acute and convalescent, were from the United States, Italy and Spain. Sample material is recorded as cDNA or gDNA derived from T cells, B-cell-depleted T cells, or PBMCs.

Under the authors' procedure: The assay estimated nucleated cells by amplifying reference gene primers. Profiled with immunoSEQ multiplex PCR; TCRdb holds only in-frame clones, not every one. V, J and clone size are those of that table, while D and trimming were read from the DNA. The data show just over 90,000 clones, with around 88% seen just once and around a sixth held by the top ten. The sequencing input was peripheral blood. The TCR originated in a woman aged 80 or over with acute or convalescent COVID-19.

The CDR3, as DNA: TGTGCCAGCAGGGGAAACCTGGACAGGGATGGCTACACCTTC. The encoded protein is CASRGNLDRDGYTF. The chain recombines TRBV6-5 with TRBJ1-2; 8 bases match TRBD1. The CDR3 has 14 amino acids. Germline V gene data show CDR1 as MNHEY and CDR2 as SVGAGI. The J segment lost 6 bases and the V segment lost 6 bases, leaving 9 bases of the junction unmatched.